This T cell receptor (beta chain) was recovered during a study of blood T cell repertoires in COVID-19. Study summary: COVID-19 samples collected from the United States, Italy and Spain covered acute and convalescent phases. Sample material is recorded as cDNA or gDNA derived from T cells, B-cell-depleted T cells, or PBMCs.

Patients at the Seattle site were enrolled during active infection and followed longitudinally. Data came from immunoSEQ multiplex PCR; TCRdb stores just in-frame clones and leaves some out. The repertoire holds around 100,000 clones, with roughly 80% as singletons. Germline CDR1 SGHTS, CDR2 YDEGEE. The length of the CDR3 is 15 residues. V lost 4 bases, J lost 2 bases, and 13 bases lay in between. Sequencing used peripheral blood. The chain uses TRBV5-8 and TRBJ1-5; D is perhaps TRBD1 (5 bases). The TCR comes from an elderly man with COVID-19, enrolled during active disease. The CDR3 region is CASSGGLVGNQPQHF. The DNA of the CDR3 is TGTGCCAGCAGCGGGGGGTTAGTCGGCAATCAGCCCCAGCATTTT.